This TCR beta chain was captured in a study of cytomegalovirus exposure and HLA in healthy donors. A multiplex PCR was run with 60 Vbeta primers and 13 Jbeta primers. The data were produced by immunoSEQ multiplex PCR, yet TCRdb's version contains in-frame clones alone and is incomplete. In the table there are 160,000 or so clones, over 60% of which are singletons. Sequencing was performed on PBMCs. The receptor comes from a man aged 35 to 55 in good health and CMV-seronegative.

The CDR3 DNA reads TGTGCCACCAGCAGGCCCTGGGGGCGGGAGACCCAGTACTTC. Translating it yields CATSRPWGRETQYF. This chain connects TRBV15 to TRBJ2-5; a weak D match, TRBD1 (6 bases). This CDR3 contains 14 residues. Trimming cost V 3 bases and J 5 bases, with 13 bases left between them. CDR1 is LNHNV, CDR2 YYDKDF, per germline (reference sequence).